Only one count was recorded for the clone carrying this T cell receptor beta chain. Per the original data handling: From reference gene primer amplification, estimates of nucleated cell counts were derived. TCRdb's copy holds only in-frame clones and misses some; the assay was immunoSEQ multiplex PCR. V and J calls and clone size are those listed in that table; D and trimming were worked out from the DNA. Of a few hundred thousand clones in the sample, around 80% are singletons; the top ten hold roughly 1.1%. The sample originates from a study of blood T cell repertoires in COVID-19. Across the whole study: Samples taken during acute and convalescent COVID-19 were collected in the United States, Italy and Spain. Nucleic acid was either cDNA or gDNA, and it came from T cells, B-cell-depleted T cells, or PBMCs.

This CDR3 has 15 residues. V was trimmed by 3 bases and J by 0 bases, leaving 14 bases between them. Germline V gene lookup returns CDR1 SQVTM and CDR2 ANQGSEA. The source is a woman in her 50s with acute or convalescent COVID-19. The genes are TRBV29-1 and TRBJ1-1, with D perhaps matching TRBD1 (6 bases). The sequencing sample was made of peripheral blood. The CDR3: CSVDGDRFMNTEAFF. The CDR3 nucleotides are TGCAGCGTTGACGGCGACAGGTTCATGAACACTGAAGCTTTCTTT.